The 20 T cell receptor beta chains in this list originate from one sample, sequenced in a study of shared clonotypes between healthy human individuals. The repertoire was sequenced with immunoSEQ multiplex PCR; TCRdb's copy has only in-frame clones and lacks some. The sample has 2 million or so clones, 85% to 95% seen once. The specimen was naive CD4+ T cells sorted from blood. Subset reported: CD45RA+ positively selected. The source is a man younger than 30 in good health.

The chain joins TRBV30 to TRBJ1-4; TRBD1 aligns across 10 bases. The CDR3 is 14 amino acids. Germline V CDR1 and CDR2: GTSNPN, SVGIG (reference sequence). With 3 bases clipped from V and 7 bases from J, the junction kept 5 bases outside the gene matches. The CDR3 protein is CAWRAGQGFEKLFF. The CDR3 DNA reads as TGTGCCTGGAGAGCGGGACAGGGGTTTGAAAAACTGTTTTTT.

CDR3 nucleotide sequence: TGTGCCAGCAGCTTAGGCCCGGGAGGGACGAACACTGAAGCTTTCTTT. This encodes CASSLGPGGTNTEAFF. The chain recombines TRBV7-8 with TRBJ1-1, with D perhaps TRBD1 (5 bases). Germline loops: CDR1 SGHVS, CDR2 FQNEAQ. The CDR3 sequence is 16 residues long. The ends were cut back, 1 base at V and 1 base at J, with 13 bases in the middle. Full variable domain (outside the CDR3, taken from reference TRBV7-8 and TRBJ1-1): GAGVSQSPRYKVAKRGQDVALRCDPISGHVSLFWYQQALGQGPEFLTYFQNEAQLDKSGLPSDRFFAERPEGSVSTLKIQRTQQEDSAVYLCASSLGPGGTNTEAFFGQGTRLTVV.

This chain joins TRBV27 and TRBJ2-7; D not certain. CDR3 length: 14 residues. Germline-derived CDR1 and CDR2 are MNHEY and SMNVEV (reference sequence). V gave up 2 bases and J gave up 2 bases, with 10 bases separating them. For the CDR3, the DNA is TGTGCCAGCAGTTTAGTCGGTGGGGCCTACGAGCAGTACTTC. Protein sequence: CASSLVGGAYEQYF.

The chain links TRBV5-6 to TRBJ1-6; tentative D call: TRBD1 (5 bases). There are 16 residues in the CDR3. Germline V gene sequence: CDR1 SGHDT, CDR2 YYEEEE. Between the trimmed V and J ends, which lost 0 bases and 3 bases, there was a span of 10 bases. The CDR3, as DNA: TGTGCCAGCAGCTTGGATACAGGCAGCTATAATTCACCCCTCCACTTT. Encoded protein: CASSLDTGSYNSPLHF.

A remark on this clone: Other DNA sequences within the sample encode an identical CDR3. The chain uses TRBV4-1 and TRBJ2-3, with D possibly matching TRBD2 (5 bases). The V end was cut by 1 base, the J end by 6 bases, with 11 bases between. The CDR3 has 14 amino acids. CDR1 is MGHRA and CDR2 is YSYEKL in the germline V gene. CDR3 DNA sequence: TGCGCCAGCAGCCAAGGGTTAGCGCCGGATACGCAGTATTTT. Translation: CASSQGLAPDTQYF.

This chain uses TRBV5-6 with TRBJ1-2; D unclear. CDR3 length equals 15 residues. Germline V gene sequence: CDR1 SGHDT, CDR2 YYEEEE. Trimming took off 4 bases at V and 4 bases at J, with 17 bases between the two ends. CDR3 coding DNA: TGTGCCAGCAGCCTGCTTCTTGGGGTTATCTATGGCTACACCTTC. Its translation: CASSLLLGVIYGYTF.

This clone was recorded only once. The chain carries TRBV28 and TRBJ2-2; 9 bases are shared with TRBD1. In germline, CDR1 is MDHEN, CDR2 SYDVKM. The trim removed 7 bases at V and 4 bases at J, leaving 10 bases unmatched. This CDR3 spans 16 amino acids. The CDR3 reads CASIAGTGFSTGELFF. The CDR3 DNA reads as TGTGCCAGCATTGCCGGGACAGGGTTCAGCACCGGGGAGCTGTTTTTT.

This rearrangement joins TRBV7-9 to TRBJ1-1; tentatively, D is TRBD1 (5 bases). Per the germline V gene, CDR1 is SEHNR and CDR2 is FQNEAQ (reference sequence). Trimming shortened V by 5 bases and J by 10 bases, and 17 bases separated the two germline ends. The CDR3 has 13 residues. CDR3 residues: CASSPPGVHRAFF. The CDR3 DNA follows: TGTGCCAGCAGCCCCCCGGGGGTTCACCGAGCTTTCTTT.

The chain combines TRBV6-5 with TRBJ1-1; no firm D call. Germline CDR1 is MNHEY and CDR2 is SVGAGI. V lost 6 bases and J 2 bases, leaving 13 bases between the germline ends. The CDR3 spans 14 residues. The DNA of the CDR3 is TGTGCCAGCAGCCACTTACAGAGTAACACTGAAGCTTTCTTT. This codes for CASSHLQSNTEAFF.

V gene TRBV5-5 combines with J gene TRBJ1-6; the match to TRBD1 covers 12 bases. The V segment lost 4 bases and the J segment 7 bases; nucleotides outside the gene matches: 18. This CDR3 contains 20 residues. Germline assignment: CDR1 SGHKS and CDR2 YYEKEE (reference sequence). In DNA form, the CDR3 reads TGTGCCAGCAGCGCCCGTCCGGGGACAGGGGGCCTCGTGAGGAATTCACCCCTCCACTTT. Translation gives CASSARPGTGGLVRNSPLHF. The full variable domain, its missing parts supplied by reference TRBV5-5 and TRBJ1-6, is DAGVTQSPTHLIKTRGQQVTLRCSPISGHKSVSWYQQVLGQGPQFIFQYYEKEERGRGNFPDRFSARQFPNYSSELNVNALLLGDSALYLCASSARPGTGGLVRNSPLHFGNGTRLTVT.

Note on this clone: The sample carries other DNA sequences with the same CDR3. The chain uses TRBV29-1 and TRBJ2-3, with 7 positions matching TRBD1. Losses at the gene ends were 6 bases for V and 1 base for J; bases not matched to a gene: 1. CDR1 is SQVTM, CDR2 ANQGSEA, per germline. This CDR3 contains 12 residues. The DNA for the CDR3 is TGCAGCGTAGACAGGGGCACAGATACGCAGTATTTT. It codes for CSVDRGTDTQYF.

The V gene is TRBV2, the J gene TRBJ2-5; 8 positions agree with TRBD1. The CDR3 length is 16 residues. V was pared by 6 bases and J by 2 bases, with 11 bases of the junction left unmatched. The germline CDR1 and CDR2 sequences are SNHLY and FYNNEI. CDR3 region: CASSFGQGGKQETQYF. The CDR3, as DNA: TGTGCCAGCAGCTTTGGACAGGGCGGGAAACAAGAGACCCAGTACTTC.

This clone has just one count. This sequence joins TRBV2 and TRBJ1-3, with 8 bases lining up with TRBD1. Germline V gene data show CDR1 as SNHLY and CDR2 as FYNNEI. CDR3 size: 15 residues. Germline trimming cut 3 bases from V and 3 bases from J; bases unmatched to any gene: 4. The CDR3 DNA reads TGTGCCAGCAGTGACGACAGGGGAGGTGGAAACACCATATATTTT. Encoded protein: CASSDDRGGGNTIYF.

The genes are TRBV6-1 and TRBJ2-5, with D maybe TRBD2 (6 bases). Looked up from germline, CDR1 is MNHNS and CDR2 is SASEGT. The CDR3 sequence is 14 residues long. Deletions cut 0 bases from V and 9 bases from J, with 14 bases between. In nucleotides, the CDR3 is TGTGCCAGCAGTGAAGCACCGGGACTTTATTCCCAGTACTTC. Its translation is CASSEAPGLYSQYF.

This clone was counted a single time. This chain uses TRBV7-9 with TRBJ1-5; 10 bases align to TRBD1. The CDR3 contains 14 residues. CDR1 and CDR2 from the germline V gene are SEHNR and FQNEAQ (reference sequence). The junction had 2 bases not matched to a gene; V was cut back by 5 bases and J by 4 bases. DNA for the CDR3: TGTGCCAGCAGCACGGGACAGGGGAATCAGCCCCAGCATTTT. Amino acid sequence: CASSTGQGNQPQHF.

This sequence joins TRBV7-8 and TRBJ1-5, with D possibly TRBD1 on 5 matching bases. The CDR3 has 15 residues. V dropped 1 base and J dropped 2 bases, with 9 bases sitting between them. Per the germline V gene, CDR1 is SGHVS and CDR2 is FQNEAQ. Written as DNA, the CDR3 is TGTGCCAGCAGCTTAGTATCGGGGGGCAATCAGCCCCAGCATTTT. Protein: CASSLVSGGNQPQHF.

In this sample, this clone turned up once. The gene calls are TRBV2 and TRBJ2-2, with TRBD2 matching 10 bases. The CDR3 sequence is 14 residues long. Germline V gene lookup returns CDR1 SNHLY and CDR2 FYNNEI. The J segment lost 6 bases and the V segment lost 6 bases, leaving 4 bases of the junction unmatched. CDR3 residues: CASRGTSEAGELFF. CDR3 coding DNA: TGTGCCAGCAGGGGGACTAGCGAGGCCGGGGAGCTGTTTTTT.

This chain connects TRBV27 to TRBJ2-7; D call uncertain. The CDR3 consists of 12 residues. CDR1 is MNHEY and CDR2 is SMNVEV in the germline V gene (reference sequence). The V end lost 6 bases, the J end lost 3 bases, and 9 bases lay between the germline ends. DNA for the CDR3: TGTGCCAGCAGCGGGTCCAACTACGAGCAGTACTTC. Protein product: CASSGSNYEQYF.

This sequence joins TRBV7-3 and TRBJ2-1, with 10 bases fitting TRBD2. Germline V gene data show CDR1 as SGHTA and CDR2 as FQGTGA. The CDR3 has 14 amino acids. The V segment lost 5 bases and the J segment 6 bases; nucleotides outside the gene matches: 4. The CDR3 DNA sequence: TGTGCCAGCAGCGTAGCGGGGGGTCTCAATGAGCAGTTCTTC. This gives the protein CASSVAGGLNEQFF.

A word on this clone: One base away lies a much larger clone, so this may be a sequencing read error. The identical CDR3 is also encoded by other nucleotide sequences in the sample. The V and J genes are TRBV5-1 and TRBJ1-1; the D gene is possibly TRBD1 (6 bases). CDR1 and CDR2 (germline): SGHRS, YFSETQ. CDR3 length: 14 residues. Deletions cut 4 bases from V and 3 bases from J, with 13 bases between. The CDR3, as DNA: TGCGCCAGCAGCCGTGACAGGAGCGACACTGAAGCTTTCTTT. It encodes CASSRDRSDTEAFF.